The following is a T cell receptor (beta chain) sequence with its context. In the source study's methods: Amplification with reference gene primers provided the estimates of nucleated cell counts. TCRdb's copy holds only in-frame clones and misses some; the assay was immunoSEQ multiplex PCR. V and J calls and clone size come straight from that table; D and trimming were deduced from the DNA. This sample carries a few hundred thousand clones, 92% of them seen once, and the ten largest clones take under 20%. This record comes from a study of blood T cell repertoires in COVID-19. This CDR3 spans 11 amino acids. V was pared by 2 bases and J by 8 bases, with 6 bases between. Germline lookup yields CDR1 SGDLS and CDR2 YYNGEE.

This chain links TRBV9 with TRBJ2-3; D is ambiguous. The clonotype was recovered from a woman aged 25 to 39 who had recovered from COVID-19. The sample was PBMCs or T cells enriched from blood (not recorded which). The CDR3 coding sequence is TGTGCCAGCAGCGTCTCGGGTACGCAGTATTTT. Translating it yields CASSVSGTQYF.